A single sample is the source of the 5 T cell receptor beta chains below, sequenced in a study of T-cell memory formation after mild COVID-19. TCRdb fed the 5' RACE reads into MiXCR, producing one record per CDR3 protein. The table includes about 560,000 distinct CDR3 sequences, roughly 17% detected once. The sequencing sample was made of PBMCs or a T cell subset sorted from them (not recorded which). The receptors shown here come from an adult woman who had mild COVID-19 (a few samples of this study predate the infection). Cell type and time point are not known.

This chain uses TRBV15 with TRBJ1-1; a weak D match, TRBD1 (5 bases). CDR1 and CDR2 (germline): LNHNV, YYDKDF (reference sequence). The CDR3 sequence is 17 residues long. Between the trimmed V and J ends, which lost 0 bases and 0 bases, there was a span of 14 bases. The CDR3 DNA is TGTGCCACCAGCAGAGATGTGACAGAGGGCATGAACACTGAAGCTTTCTTT. It is translated as CATSRDVTEGMNTEAFF.

This clonotype was observed a handful of times. V usage is TRBV7-9 and J usage is TRBJ1-1, with 7 bases that match TRBD1. Germline-derived CDR1 and CDR2 are SEHNR and FQNEAQ (reference sequence). V lost 6 bases and J lost 6; bases outside the gene matches: 10. The CDR3 contains 14 residues. The CDR3 sequence is CASRGNRDSSEAFF. The CDR3 nucleotides read TGTGCCAGCAGAGGAAACCGGGACAGCTCTGAAGCTTTCTTT.

The CDR3 here is CASSSLRGGPSFYTF. CDR3 bases: TGTGCCAGCAGCTCGCTACGTGGGGGGCCAAGTTTCTACACCTTC. V usage is TRBV7-9 and J usage is TRBJ1-2; D possibly corresponds to TRBD1 (6 bases). CDR3 length equals 15 residues. The V end lost 4 bases, the J end lost 10 bases, and 22 bases lay between the germline ends. Germline V CDR1 and CDR2: SEHNR, FQNEAQ (reference sequence).

The gene calls are TRBV12-3 or TRBV12-4 and TRBJ2-3; 9 bases map to TRBD1. V dropped 4 bases and J dropped 1; count of bases not matched to a gene: 12. This CDR3 spans 18 amino acids. The CDR3 here is CASSSRTGVIRGTDTQYF. CDR3 nucleotides: TGTGCCAGCAGTTCAAGGACAGGGGTGATTAGGGGCACAGATACGCAGTATTTT.

This clonotype was observed a handful of times. The chain recombines TRBV29-1 with TRBJ1-2; perhaps TRBD1 as D (6 bases). CDR3 length: 12 residues. V was cut by 4 bases and J by 8 bases, with 14 bases left in between. Germline V gene sequence: CDR1 SQVTM, CDR2 ANQGSEA. In nucleotides, the CDR3 is TGCAGCGTTGTTGGGGGGCCAGGGGGCTACACCTTC. It encodes CSVVGGPGGYTF.